This is a list of T cell receptor beta chains from one sample in a study of OX40 agonist ivuxolimab in advanced cancers. Measured with immunoSEQ multiplex PCR; TCRdb has only the in-frame clones, and not every one. The sample holds 45,000 to 65,000 clones, approximately 82% seen once. The sample was CD4+ or CD8+ T cells sorted from blood, taken in a trial of the OX40 agonist ivuxolimab. The origin of the receptors is an adult with an advanced solid tumor such as melanoma, head and neck, liver or kidney cancer. CDR3s include the opening cysteine and the closing phenylalanine or tryptophan. Each record gives: J gene, V gene, clone size, D gene, CDR3 length, CDR3 protein, CDR3 DNA. The D gene is left open where the match is weak. Rows give clone size only sometimes, using once, few, many, or a class for an expanded clone.

TRBJ1-5	TRBV19	once	NA	15	CASSIVWGGNQPQHF	TGTGCCAGTAGTATAGTATGGGGTGGCAATCAGCCCCAGCATTTT
TRBJ1-1	TRBV7-9	few	TRBD1	12	CASRISGGEAFF	TGTGCCAGCAGAATATCAGGGGGTGAAGCTTTCTTT
TRBJ2-1	TRBV14	NA	NA	16	CASSQVEGNPYNEQFF	TGTGCCAGCAGCCAAGTAGAGGGTAATCCCTACAATGAGCAGTTCTTC
TRBJ2-5	TRBV28	once	NA	17	CASSFFGAGWDQETQYF	TGTGCCAGCAGTTTTTTCGGGGCAGGTTGGGACCAAGAGACCCAGTACTTC
TRBJ2-5	TRBV11-2	NA	NA	14	CASSATWVKETQYF	TGTGCCAGCAGCGCCACATGGGTTAAAGAGACCCAGTACTTC
TRBJ1-1	TRBV5-1	NA	NA	14	CASSFLRQSTEAFF	TGCGCCAGCAGCTTCCTCCGACAGAGCACTGAAGCTTTCTTT
TRBJ2-3	TRBV7-9	NA	NA	12	CANREGPDTQYF	TGTGCCAATAGGGAAGGGCCGGATACGCAGTATTTT
TRBJ1-6	TRBV25-1	NA	NA	16	CASSGLLSSYNSPLHF	TGTGCCAGCAGCGGACTACTAAGCTCCTATAATTCACCCCTCCACTTT
TRBJ1-2	TRBV28	NA	NA	12	CASSVMRYGYTF	TGTGCCAGCAGTGTGATGAGGTATGGCTACACCTTC
TRBJ2-6	TRBV2	NA	NA	15	CASSISRARANVLTF	TGTGCCAGCAGTATTTCTAGGGCCCGGGCCAACGTCCTGACTTTC
TRBJ1-2	TRBV5-1	NA	NA	14	CASSSANSGYGYTF	TGCGCCAGCAGCTCGGCGAACTCCGGCTATGGCTACACCTTC
TRBJ2-5	TRBV7-2	NA	NA	14	CASSQLGEWETQYF	TGTGCCAGCAGCCAACTAGGAGAGTGGGAGACCCAGTACTTC